This is a list of T cell receptor beta chains from one sample in a study of cytotoxic CD8 clonotypes in ibrutinib-treated CLL. Clones were sequenced by immunoSEQ multiplex PCR, and TCRdb holds only the in-frame ones, with some missing. Counted here are 200,000 to 250,000 clones, more than 70% occurring once; the ten biggest clones make up around 10%. The sequences come from PBMCs, collected after 12 months of ibrutinib treatment. These receptors were collected from a human donor with chronic lymphocytic leukemia. The CDR3 runs from the conserved cysteine through the conserved F or W. The D gene is left open where the match is weak. The listing skips clone size in some rows; elsewhere it reads once, few, many or a size class.

>few|TRBV9|TRBJ2-7|NA
CASSVVAVSYEQYF
TGTGCCAGCAGCGTAGTGGCCGTTTCCTACGAGCAGTACTTC
>few|TRBV6-6|TRBJ2-2|NA
CASTITGELFF
TGTGCCAGCACTATTACCGGGGAGCTGTTTTTT
>NA|TRBV6-5|TRBJ1-1|NA
CASSNSWQNTEAFF
TGTGCCAGCAGTAACTCGTGGCAGAACACTGAAGCTTTCTTT
>NA|TRBV7-9|TRBJ2-7|NA
CASSLGAFHEQYF
TGTGCCAGCAGCTTGGGGGCCTTCCACGAGCAGTACTTC
>NA|TRBV7-9|TRBJ1-3|NA
CASSFPAQGDMLTIYF
TGTGCCAGCAGCTTCCCCGCACAGGGTGATATGCTCACCATATATTTT
>few|TRBV19|TRBJ1-5|TRBD1
CASTPGQGQDSNQPQHF
TGTGCCAGTACCCCTGGACAGGGGCAGGATAGCAATCAGCCCCAGCATTTT
>NA|TRBV5-1|TRBJ1-5|TRBD1
CASILNWRQGGQPQHF
TGCGCCAGTATACTCAACTGGAGACAGGGCGGTCAGCCCCAGCATTTT
>NA|TRBV7-9|TRBJ2-1|NA
CASSPRGISSYNEQFF
TGTGCCAGCAGCCCCAGAGGGATAAGCTCCTACAATGAGCAGTTCTTC
>NA|TRBV5-1|TRBJ2-1|NA
CASSFSARVNEQFF
TGCGCCAGCAGCTTTTCAGCCAGAGTCAATGAGCAGTTCTTC
>NA|TRBV27|TRBJ1-6|NA
CASSRGKVYNSPLHF
TGTGCCAGCAGTCGCGGTAAGGTTTATAATTCACCCCTCCACTTT
>NA|TRBV27|TRBJ2-7|TRBD2
CASSPTGRTSGPYEQYF
TGTGCCAGCAGTCCAACAGGTCGGACTAGCGGCCCCTACGAGCAGTACTTC
>NA|TRBV18|TRBJ2-7|TRBD1
CASSPHRDSPYEQYF
TGTGCCAGCTCACCACATAGGGACAGTCCCTACGAGCAGTACTTC
>NA|TRBV18|TRBJ2-5|NA
CASSPPTETQYF
TGTGCCAGCTCCCCCCCGACAGAGACCCAGTACTTC
>NA|TRBV7-6|TRBJ2-3|NA
CASSLAPSPDTQYF
TGTGCCAGCAGCTTAGCGCCCTCCCCAGATACGCAGTATTTT
>once|TRBV2|TRBJ2-3|NA
CASSGLRDTQYF
TGTGCCAGCAGTGGTCTACGGGATACGCAGTATTTT
>NA|TRBV7-2|TRBJ1-2|NA
CASIRGYPDYGYTF
TGTGCCAGCATTCGTGGGTATCCCGACTATGGCTACACCTTC
>NA|TRBV29-1|TRBJ2-7|NA
CSVRGGVPSYEQYF
TGCAGCGTTCGCGGCGGGGTTCCCTCCTACGAGCAGTACTTC
>NA|TRBV10-3|TRBJ1-1|NA
CAISEPERPTPQWNTEAFF
TGTGCCATCAGTGAGCCGGAGCGACCTACACCCCAATGGAACACTGAAGCTTTCTTT
>NA|TRBV19|TRBJ2-5|NA
CASSIARAGERETQYF
TGTGCCAGTAGTATCGCCAGGGCCGGCGAAAGAGAGACCCAGTACTTC
>NA|TRBV20-1|TRBJ2-1|NA
CSARLFNEQFF
TGCAGTGCTAGACTCTTCAATGAGCAGTTCTTC
>NA|TRBV28|TRBJ2-1|NA
CASYDLASWGEQFF
TGTGCCAGCTACGATCTAGCGTCCTGGGGTGAGCAGTTCTTC
>NA|TRBV28|TRBJ2-2|NA
CASNWGNTGELFF
TGTGCCAGCAACTGGGGGAACACCGGGGAGCTGTTTTTT
>NA|TRBV9|TRBJ2-4|NA
CASSVGPGGLAKNIQYF
TGTGCCAGCAGCGTAGGACCCGGGGGGCTAGCCAAAAACATTCAGTACTTC
>NA|TRBV25-1|TRBJ1-2|NA
CASLPGGGGSYTF
TGTGCCAGTTTACCCGGGGGAGGGGGAAGCTACACCTTC
>few|TRBV15|TRBJ2-5|NA
CATSRDIQETQYF
TGTGCCACCAGCAGAGATATACAGGAGACCCAGTACTTC
>NA|TRBV6-4|TRBJ2-3|TRBD2
CASSLGLAGGDTQYF
TGTGCCAGCAGTTTGGGACTAGCGGGAGGAGATACGCAGTATTTT
>once|TRBV11-2|TRBJ2-1|NA
CASSLVLQGGEQFF
TGTGCCAGCAGCTTAGTTTTACAGGGCGGTGAGCAGTTCTTC
>NA|TRBV28|TRBJ2-5|NA
CASSGGSHQETQYF
TGTGCCAGCAGTGGGGGGAGTCACCAAGAGACCCAGTACTTC
>NA|TRBV11-2|TRBJ2-6|NA
CASRGISGANVLTF
TGTGCCAGCAGAGGCATCTCTGGGGCCAACGTCCTGACTTTC
>NA|TRBV5-1|TRBJ1-2|NA
CASSEEANYGYTF
TGCGCCAGCAGCGAGGAAGCTAACTATGGCTACACCTTC
>NA|TRBV30|TRBJ1-5|NA
CAWKTLGGPQHF
TGTGCCTGGAAAACCCTCGGGGGGCCCCAGCATTTT
>NA|TRBV9|TRBJ1-1|NA
CASSSGQNTEAFF
TGTGCCAGCAGCTCCGGACAGAACACTGAAGCTTTCTTT
>NA|TRBV7-9|TRBJ1-1|NA
CASSLEGNTEAFF
TGTGCCAGCAGCTTAGAGGGGAACACTGAAGCTTTCTTT
>NA|TRBV19|TRBJ2-5|TRBD2
CASSIGAGVRAETQYF
TGTGCCAGTAGTATCGGGGCGGGAGTTCGGGCGGAGACCCAGTACTTC
>NA|TRBV19|TRBJ1-1|TRBD1
CASSIEGATEAFF
TGTGCCAGTAGTATCGAGGGGGCCACTGAAGCTTTCTTT